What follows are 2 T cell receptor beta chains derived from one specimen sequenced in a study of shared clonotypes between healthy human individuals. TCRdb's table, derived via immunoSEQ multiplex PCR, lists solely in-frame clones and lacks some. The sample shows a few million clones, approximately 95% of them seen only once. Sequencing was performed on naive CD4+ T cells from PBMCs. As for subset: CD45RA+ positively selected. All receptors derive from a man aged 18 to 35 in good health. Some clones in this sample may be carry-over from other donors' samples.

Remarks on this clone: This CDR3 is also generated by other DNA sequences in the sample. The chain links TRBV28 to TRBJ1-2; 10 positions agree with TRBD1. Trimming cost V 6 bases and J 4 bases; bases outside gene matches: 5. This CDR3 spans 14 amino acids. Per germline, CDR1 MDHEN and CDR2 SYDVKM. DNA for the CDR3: TGTGCCAGCAGCCGGGACAGGGGTAGCTATGGCTACACCTTC. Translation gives CASSRDRGSYGYTF.

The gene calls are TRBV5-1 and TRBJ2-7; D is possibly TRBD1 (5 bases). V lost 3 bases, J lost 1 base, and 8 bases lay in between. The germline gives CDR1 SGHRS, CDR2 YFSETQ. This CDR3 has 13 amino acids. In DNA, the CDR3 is TGCGCCAGCAGCTCAGGGATTTCCTACGAGCAGTACTTC. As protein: CASSSGISYEQYF.